This is a list of T cell receptor beta chains from one sample in a study of blood T cell repertoires in COVID-19. Only in-frame clones appear in the TCRdb table, and some are missing; sequencing was by immunoSEQ multiplex PCR. The sample lists hundreds of thousands of clones; more than 70% were seen once. The sequenced sample was peripheral blood. The receptors stem from a man older than 75 with acute or convalescent COVID-19. Both conserved end residues are part of each CDR3. D genes are given only for firm matches. Some rows have no size entry. The others give once, few or many, or a class for an expanded clone.

V,D,size,J,CDR3,DNA
TRBV25-1,TRBD2,-,TRBJ2-1,CASSEFRSSGSNEQFF,TGTGCCAGCAGTGAATTTCGGAGTAGCGGGAGTAATGAGCAGTTCTTC
TRBV19,TRBD1,-,TRBJ2-5,CASSGGVHETQYF,TGTGCCAGTTCAGGGGGCGTTCACGAGACCCAGTACTTC
TRBV6-2/TRBV6-3,TRBD2,many,TRBJ2-7,CASSQPGLGGYEQYF,TGTGCCAGCAGCCAGCCGGGACTAGGTGGCTACGAGCAGTACTTC
TRBV10-3,-,-,TRBJ2-2,CAISESGEELFF,TGTGCCATCAGTGAGTCAGGGGAGGAGCTGTTTTTT
TRBV25-1,-,many,TRBJ2-1,CASSGISVLRNEQFF,TGTGCCAGCAGTGGAATTAGCGTCCTTCGTAATGAGCAGTTCTTC
TRBV5-6,TRBD1,-,TRBJ1-2,CASSRDRGLGYGYTF,TGTGCCAGCAGCCGGGACAGGGGATTGGGCTATGGCTACACCTTC
TRBV18,-,-,TRBJ2-7,CASSLGTLSSYEQYF,TGTGCCAGCTCACTCGGGACATTGAGCTCCTACGAGCAGTACTTC
TRBV6-4,-,-,TRBJ1-6,CASSPRQSRSPLHF,TGTGCCAGCAGTCCCAGGCAATCGCGCTCACCCCTCCACTTT
TRBV7-7,TRBD1,-,TRBJ2-6,CASSPGQGQTSGANVLTF,TGTGCTAGCAGCCCCGGACAGGGGCAGACCTCTGGGGCCAACGTCCTGACTTTC
TRBV7-8,TRBD1,once,TRBJ2-5,CASSYYTDRGETQYF,TGTGCCAGCAGCTATTACACCGACAGGGGGGAGACCCAGTACTTC
TRBV15,TRBD1,-,TRBJ1-4,CATSTSRTGFNEKLFF,TGTGCCACCAGCACCTCCAGGACAGGATTTAATGAAAAACTGTTTTTT
TRBV10-3,TRBD1,-,TRBJ2-1,CAISGGDRASEQFF,TGTGCCATCAGTGGGGGGGACAGGGCATCCGAGCAGTTCTTC
TRBV11-3,-,-,TRBJ1-1,CASSLEGRRTEAFF,TGTGCCAGCAGCTTAGAGGGCCGGCGAACTGAAGCTTTCTTT
TRBV5-6,TRBD1,-,TRBJ2-7,CASTTGDRYEQYF,TGTGCCAGCACCACAGGGGATCGCTACGAGCAGTACTTC
TRBV6-5,-,-,TRBJ1-1,CASSRTLNTEAFF,TGTGCCAGCAGCCGGACATTGAACACTGAAGCTTTCTTT
TRBV28,TRBD2,-,TRBJ2-1,CASSLPSGRGHNEQFF,TGTGCCAGCAGCCTCCCGAGCGGGAGGGGACACAATGAGCAGTTCTTC
TRBV27,-,-,TRBJ2-7,CASRGWGRPEQYF,TGTGCCAGCAGGGGTTGGGGGCGGCCCGAGCAGTACTTC
TRBV19,-,-,TRBJ2-7,CASSREVSYEQYF,TGTGCCAGTAGTCGAGAAGTCTCCTACGAGCAGTACTTC
TRBV7-2,TRBD2,-,TRBJ2-5,CASSLGSLAGRETQYF,TGTGCCAGCAGCTTAGGTAGTCTAGCGGGACGAGAGACCCAGTACTTC
TRBV9,TRBD1,-,TRBJ1-1,CASAGQGATEAFF,TGTGCCAGCGCGGGACAGGGGGCGACTGAAGCTTTCTTT
TRBV2,TRBD2,-,TRBJ2-5,CASSQGTAGGQETQYF,TGTGCCAGCAGCCAAGGGACGGCGGGGGGCCAAGAGACCCAGTACTTC
TRBV5-4,TRBD1,-,TRBJ1-5,CASSRQGDQPQHF,TGTGCCAGCAGCCGACAGGGGGATCAGCCCCAGCATTTT
TRBV5-5,-,-,TRBJ2-7,CASSLIRTSYEQYF,TGTGCCAGCAGCTTGATCAGGACTTCCTACGAGCAGTACTTC
TRBV5-1,-,-,TRBJ2-1,CASNPTPTNNEQFF,TGCGCCAGCAACCCAACACCAACTAACAATGAGCAGTTCTTC
TRBV6-5,TRBD1,few,TRBJ1-1,CASSYQGAAKAFF,TGTGCCAGCAGTTATCAGGGGGCGGCAAAAGCTTTCTTT
TRBV7-9,-,-,TRBJ2-3,CASSLGGTLSTDTQYF,TGTGCCAGCAGCTTAGGGGGGACACTTAGCACAGATACGCAGTATTTT
TRBV2,-,-,TRBJ1-1,CASSDRRGNTEAFF,TGTGCCAGCAGTGATAGGCGAGGGAACACTGAAGCTTTCTTT
TRBV5-1,TRBD1,-,TRBJ1-2,CASGQGARGYTF,TGCGCCAGTGGACAGGGGGCGCGTGGCTACACCTTC
TRBV7-9,TRBD2,-,TRBJ2-2,CASSLSSGRAFGELFF,TGTGCCAGCAGCTTATCGAGCGGGAGGGCCTTCGGGGAGCTGTTTTTT
TRBV5-1,TRBD1,-,TRBJ1-2,CASSLERTGYGYTF,TGCGCCAGCAGCTTGGAACGGACAGGCTATGGCTACACCTTC
TRBV10-3,TRBD1,-,TRBJ1-1,CAISEQGAGTEAFF,TGTGCCATCAGTGAACAGGGGGCCGGCACTGAAGCTTTCTTT
TRBV24-1,TRBD2,-,TRBJ2-7,CATSDPSGGTYEQYF,TGTGCCACCAGTGATCCAAGCGGGGGTACCTACGAGCAGTACTTC
TRBV5-1,-,-,TRBJ1-2,CASSLDDKTGMGYTF,TGCGCCAGCAGCTTGGACGATAAGACAGGAATGGGCTACACCTTC
TRBV5-1,-,-,TRBJ2-2,CASSPVGDTGELFF,TGCGCCAGCAGCCCCGTAGGGGACACCGGGGAGCTGTTTTTT
TRBV3-1/TRBV3-2,-,-,TRBJ2-3,CASNRGGVDIGTDTQYF,TGTGCCAGCAATAGGGGGGGTGTAGATATTGGCACAGATACGCAGTATTTT
TRBV18,-,once,TRBJ2-7,CASSPQMTVVSYEQYF,TGTGCCAGCTCACCACAAATGACAGTAGTTTCCTACGAGCAGTACTTC